A single sample is the source of the 22 T cell receptor beta chains below, sequenced in a study of blood T cell repertoires in COVID-19. Data came from immunoSEQ multiplex PCR; TCRdb stores just in-frame clones and leaves some out. The table includes around 150,000 clones, around nine tenths detected once. Specimen: peripheral blood. The receptor source for this set is a human donor in a cohort sampled during active COVID-19.

The chain combines TRBV7-9 with TRBJ2-3, with D maybe TRBD2 (5 bases). Germline V gives CDR1 SEHNR, CDR2 FQNEAQ (reference sequence). The CDR3 loop spans 14 amino acids. The germline V and J ends were trimmed by 4 bases and 2 bases, with 10 bases remaining between them. CDR3 DNA: TGTGCCAGCAGCTCTCTCGGACTCACAGATACGCAGTATTTT. It encodes CASSSLGLTDTQYF.

A few counts support this clone. At one of its ends the junction is not consistent with the germline gene, which may arise from a read error. This chain connects TRBV5-1 to TRBJ2-1; 11 bases line up with TRBD2. This CDR3 region has 15 residues. Germline V gene sequence: CDR1 SGHRS, CDR2 YFSETQ. The CDR3 region has the DNA TGCGCCAGCAGCTTAGCACTAGCGGGAGACAACGAGCAGTTCTTC. Protein sequence: CASSLALAGDNEQFF.

V gene TRBV5-1 combines with J gene TRBJ1-2; 9 nucleotides agree with TRBD1. Germline V CDR1 and CDR2: SGHRS, YFSETQ. The CDR3 loop spans 16 amino acids. V lost 4 bases, J lost 4 bases, and 11 bases stayed unmatched. The CDR3 protein is CASSQASGQGLYGYTF. Here the CDR3 DNA reads TGCGCCAGCAGCCAAGCCTCCGGACAGGGGCTCTATGGCTACACCTTC.

This clone has just a few counts. V and J are TRBV4-1 and TRBJ1-1; no definite D call. Trimming took off 3 bases at V and 0 bases at J, with 5 bases between the two ends. CDR3 size: 13 residues. The germline CDR1 and CDR2 sequences are MGHRA and YSYEKL. The CDR3 nucleotides read TGCGCCAGCAGCCATCCATTGAACACTGAAGCTTTCTTT. Amino acids: CASSHPLNTEAFF.

This rearrangement joins TRBV5-1 to TRBJ1-3; 8 nucleotides line up with TRBD1. V shed 0 bases and J 7 bases; nucleotides not matched to a gene: 6. Germline CDR1 SGHRS, CDR2 YFSETQ. This CDR3 contains 15 residues. The CDR3 loop is CASSLEQGVRNTIYF. CDR3 nucleotides: TGCGCCAGCAGCTTGGAACAGGGGGTTCGGAACACCATATATTTT.

V is TRBV27 and J is TRBJ2-1; D unclear. CDR3 size: 16 residues. Trimming pared 0 bases from V and 4 bases from J, leaving 13 bases between. Germline assignment: CDR1 MNHEY and CDR2 SMNVEV (reference sequence). The DNA for the CDR3 is TGTGCCAGCAGTTTATCCCCTTTTAAATTATACAATGAGCAGTTCTTC. The encoded protein is CASSLSPFKLYNEQFF.

V is TRBV5-6 and J is TRBJ2-5; D may be TRBD1 (5 bases). The germline CDR1 and CDR2 sequences are SGHDT and YYEEEE. The CDR3 loop spans 14 amino acids. V was shortened by 1 base and J by 1 base, with 8 bases between the two germline ends. The CDR3 sequence is CASSLTGRQETQYF. DNA for the CDR3: TGTGCCAGCAGCTTGACAGGTCGCCAAGAGACCCAGTACTTC.

This chain's CDR3 is CASSPQGLETQYF. The DNA of the CDR3 is TGTGCCAGTAGTCCCCAGGGGCTCGAGACCCAGTACTTC. V is TRBV19 and J is TRBJ2-5; D perhaps matches TRBD1 (6 bases). CDR1 and CDR2 (germline): LNHDA, SQIVND (reference sequence). V was shortened by 5 bases and J by 5 bases, with 12 bases between the two germline ends. The CDR3 has 13 residues.

V usage is TRBV28 and J usage is TRBJ2-5; TRBD1 matches at 11 bases. The germline gives CDR1 MDHEN, CDR2 SYDVKM. CDR3 length: 15 amino acids. Germline trimming cut 7 bases from V and 5 bases from J; bases unmatched to any gene: 9. CDR3 in amino acids: CASNPTGDRGETQYF. Written as DNA, the CDR3 is TGTGCCAGCAACCCGACCGGGGACAGGGGGGAGACCCAGTACTTC.

The genes are TRBV27 and TRBJ2-2, with no clear D. V was pared by 3 bases and J by 4 bases, with 9 bases between. The germline V gene encodes CDR1 MNHEY and CDR2 SMNVEV (reference sequence). This CDR3 has 14 amino acids. As DNA, the CDR3 is TGTGCCAGCAGTTTCTCTACGTTCACCGGGGAGCTGTTTTTT. It codes for CASSFSTFTGELFF.

This chain's CDR3 is CAWSTVTGTNIQYF. The CDR3 DNA is TGTGCCTGGAGTACCGTGACGGGAACAAACATTCAGTACTTC. The chain has TRBV30 and TRBJ2-4, with D possibly TRBD2 on 5 matching bases. CDR3 length equals 14 residues. Germline values: CDR1 GTSNPN, CDR2 SVGIG (reference sequence). The V end was cut by 2 bases, the J end by 6 bases, with 14 bases between.

V and J are TRBV29-1 and TRBJ2-7; D perhaps matches TRBD1 (6 bases). Between the trimmed V and J ends, which lost 5 bases and 3 bases, there was a span of 11 bases. The CDR3 consists of 12 residues. Germline lookup yields CDR1 SQVTM and CDR2 ANQGSEA. The CDR3 sequence: CSVTGKSYEQYF. CDR3 DNA sequence: TGCAGCGTTACAGGGAAGAGCTACGAGCAGTACTTC.

This clone was counted once. The chain links TRBV6-5 to TRBJ1-2, with D perhaps TRBD1 (6 bases). V was trimmed by 5 bases and J by 8 bases, leaving 12 bases between them. The germline CDR1 and CDR2 sequences are MNHEY and SVGAGI. CDR3 length: 12 amino acids. The CDR3 sequence: CASSKTGFGYTF. CDR3 sequence (DNA): TGTGCCAGCAGTAAAACAGGGTTCGGCTACACCTTC.

This clone showed up just once. The chain joins TRBV27 to TRBJ1-5, with TRBD1 matching 10 bases. CDR1 is MNHEY, CDR2 SMNVEV, per germline (reference sequence). Germline trimming cut 5 bases from V and 6 bases from J; bases unmatched to any gene: 10. The CDR3 totals 16 residues. CDR3 DNA: TGTGCCAGCAGTCCGCACCCGGGACAGGGGACTCAGCCCCAGCATTTT. This gives the protein CASSPHPGQGTQPQHF.

The J gene is TRBJ2-7, the V gene TRBV2; a possible D gene is TRBD2 (7 bases). CDR1 and CDR2 from the germline V gene are SNHLY and FYNNEI. The CDR3 is 14 residues long. V was shortened by 6 bases and J by 7 bases, with 19 bases between the two germline ends. The DNA of the CDR3 is TGTGCCAGCAGAAGCGGGCGGGGGCCTTGGGAGCAGTACTTC. The encoded protein is CASRSGRGPWEQYF.

V usage is TRBV19 and J usage is TRBJ2-7; TRBD2 matches at 8 bases. The CDR3 runs to 16 residues. CDR1 and CDR2 from the germline V gene are LNHDA and SQIVND (reference sequence). J was trimmed by 0 bases and V by 5 bases; bases with no gene match: 9. This CDR3 reads CASSSPSGGNSYEQYF. In DNA form, the CDR3 reads TGTGCCAGTAGTTCACCAAGCGGGGGAAACTCCTACGAGCAGTACTTC. The full variable domain, in which reference TRBV19 and TRBJ2-7 provide the parts outside the CDR3, is DGGITQSPKYLFRKEGQNVTLSCEQNLNHDAMYWYRQDPGQGLRLIYYSQIVNDFQKGDIAEGYSVSREKKESFPLTVTSAQKNPTAFYLCASSSPSGGNSYEQYFGPGTRLTVT.

The J gene is TRBJ2-7, the V gene TRBV9; 9 bases align to TRBD2. V shed 4 bases and J 1 base; nucleotides not matched to a gene: 3. The CDR3 extends over 14 amino acids. Germline assignment: CDR1 SGDLS and CDR2 YYNGEE. This CDR3 reads CASSPRGGSYEQYF. The CDR3 DNA is TGTGCCAGCAGCCCGCGGGGGGGGTCCTACGAGCAGTACTTC. Full variable domain (rest looked up from reference TRBV9 and TRBJ2-7): DSGVTQTPKHLITATGQRVTLRCSPRSGDLSVYWYQQSLDQGLQFLIQYYNGEERAKGNILERFSAQQFPDLHSELNLSSLELGDSALYFCASSPRGGSYEQYFGPGTRLTVT.

The chain couples TRBV28 to TRBJ2-7, with 7 bases that match TRBD1. Germline CDR1 reads MDHEN; CDR2 reads SYDVKM. The CDR3 covers 14 residues. V was pared by 3 bases and J by 3 bases, with 5 bases of the junction left unmatched. The CDR3 sequence: CASSFADRSYEQYF. The CDR3 coding sequence is TGTGCCAGCAGTTTTGCGGACAGGAGCTACGAGCAGTACTTC. Looking up the rest from reference TRBV28 and TRBJ2-7 gives the full variable domain: DVKVTQSSRYLVKRTGEKVFLECVQDMDHENMFWYRQDPGLGLRLIYFSYDVKMKEKGDIPEGYSVSREKKERFSLILESASTNQTSMYLCASSFADRSYEQYFGPGTRLTVT.

The chain links TRBV15 to TRBJ2-3; possibly TRBD1 for D (6 bases). Germline V gene sequence: CDR1 LNHNV, CDR2 YYDKDF (reference sequence). The CDR3 consists of 16 residues. Trimming stripped 0 bases from V and 7 bases from J, with 17 bases between. As DNA, the CDR3 is TGTGCCACCAGCAGAGATATTATGGGGGCCTCAAATACGCAGTATTTT. This encodes CATSRDIMGASNTQYF.

The J gene is TRBJ1-1, the V gene TRBV11-2; D uncertain. V dropped 3 bases and J dropped 2 bases, with 10 bases sitting between them. The CDR3 loop spans 14 amino acids. Germline V gene sequence: CDR1 SGHAT, CDR2 FQNNGV. The CDR3 sequence: CASSFGILNTEAFF. The CDR3 DNA reads TGTGCCAGCAGCTTCGGGATTTTAAACACTGAAGCTTTCTTT.

The V gene is TRBV11-3, the J gene TRBJ2-2, with a tentative D call TRBD1 (6 bases). The CDR3 has 16 residues. Deletions cut 0 bases from V and 5 bases from J, with 13 bases between. Per the germline V gene, CDR1 is SGHNT and CDR2 is YENEEA. CDR3 in amino acids: CASSLEVSRGTGELFF. DNA of the CDR3: TGTGCCAGCAGCTTAGAGGTGTCCAGGGGAACCGGGGAGCTGTTTTTT.

The chain links TRBV11-3 to TRBJ2-7, with D tentatively TRBD2 (5 bases). The CDR3 is made up of 13 amino acids. The ends were cut back, 1 base at V and 3 bases at J, with 7 bases in the middle. Germline V gene data show CDR1 as SGHNT and CDR2 as YENEEA. The CDR3 sequence: CASSLGRVYEQYF. CDR3 coding DNA: TGTGCCAGCAGCTTAGGGCGGGTCTACGAGCAGTACTTC. Drawing the rest from reference TRBV11-3 and TRBJ2-7, the complete variable domain is EAGVVQSPRYKIIEKKQPVAFWCNPISGHNTLYWYLQNLGQGPELLIRYENEEAVDDSQLPKDRFSAERLKGVDSTLKIQPAELGDSAVYLCASSLGRVYEQYFGPGTRLTVT.